The 21 T cell receptor beta chains presented below share a single source sample, sequenced in a study of T cells in Graves' hyperthyroidism and ophthalmopathy. RNA transcripts gave rise to amplified TCR beta CDR3 regions. When the TCR CDR3 underwent first-round RT-PCR, the HTBI primer set was used. TCRdb redid the calling of the multiplex PCR reads with MiXCR, one entry per CDR3 protein. The top ten hold under 7% of the sample, which has approximately 600,000 distinct CDR3 sequences, approximately 15% seen once. The sample comprised blood. All receptors come from a woman aged 25 to 39 with Graves' hyperthyroidism that later progressed to Graves' ophthalmopathy.

Many counts were recorded for this clonotype. The chain joins TRBV6-1 to TRBJ2-1; D perhaps matches TRBD2 (5 bases). Germline-derived CDR1 and CDR2 are MNHNS and SASEGT. This CDR3 region has 18 residues. V lost 6 bases and J 0 bases, leaving 21 bases between the germline ends. The CDR3 protein is CASSPGSLQGHSYNEQFF. The CDR3 DNA reads as TGTGCCAGCAGCCCGGGATCCCTCCAAGGCCACTCCTACAATGAGCAGTTCTTC.

Points on this clonotype: With a much larger clone just one base away, this may be a read error. This chain uses TRBV11-2 with TRBJ2-3; D may be TRBD2 (6 bases). This CDR3 has 15 amino acids. CDR1 SGHAT and CDR2 FQNNGV come from the germline V gene. DNA of the CDR3: TGTGCCAGCATCCCGATGGGGGGTAGCACAGGTACGCAGTATTTT. This translates into CASIPMGGSTGTQYF.

Many counts were recorded for this clonotype. The CDR3 nucleotides read TGTGCCAGCAGCCTACGGGACAGGGTAGACATTCAGTACTTC. Its translation: CASSLRDRVDIQYF. The J gene is TRBJ2-4, the V gene TRBV3-1; 9 bases are shared with TRBD1. Germline V gives CDR1 LGHDT, CDR2 YNNKEL (reference sequence). With 4 bases clipped from V and 8 bases from J, the junction kept 6 bases outside the gene matches. The CDR3 consists of 14 residues.

This clonotype was seen at least ten times. The chain uses TRBV28 and TRBJ1-1; D is perhaps TRBD1 (5 bases). There are 13 residues in the CDR3. Germline CDR1 MDHEN, CDR2 SYDVKM. The V end was cut by 6 bases, the J end by 8 bases, with 16 bases between. CDR3 protein: CASRLPGPLEAFF. The CDR3 DNA follows: TGTGCCAGCAGGCTACCGGGACCTCTGGAAGCTTTCTTT.

V and J are TRBV5-8 and TRBJ2-1; 7 nucleotides match TRBD2. Trimming cost V 0 bases and J 2 bases; bases outside gene matches: 5. CDR1 and CDR2 from the germline V gene are SGHTS and YDEGEE. The CDR3 is 16 residues long. CDR3 nucleotide sequence: TGTGCCAGCAGCTTGGTAGGCGGGAGCCCCTACAATGAGCAGTTCTTC. Encoded protein: CASSLVGGSPYNEQFF.

This clonotype came up a few times. V gene TRBV20-1 combines with J gene TRBJ2-7, with 8 bases lining up with TRBD2. Germline V gene sequence: CDR1 DFQATT, CDR2 SNEGSKA (reference sequence). V lost 6 bases and J lost 3; bases outside the gene matches: 10. The CDR3 sequence is 14 residues long. The CDR3 sequence is CSARSGSPSYEQYF. The CDR3 DNA reads as TGCAGTGCACGGAGCGGGAGTCCTAGCTACGAGCAGTACTTC.

The V gene is TRBV28, the J gene TRBJ2-1, with TRBD2 matching over 7 bases. The CDR3 spans 15 residues. The V and J ends lost 5 bases and 5 bases, in that order; junction bases with no gene match: 9. CDR1 MDHEN and CDR2 SYDVKM come from the germline V gene. In DNA, the CDR3 is TGTGCCAGCAGTCCCAGACTAGCCCGAAACAATGAGCAGTTCTTC. This encodes CASSPRLARNNEQFF.

The V call is TRBV29-1, the J call TRBJ1-1; D uncertain. V was shortened by 8 bases and J by 1 base, with 8 bases between the two germline ends. Germline lookup yields CDR1 SQVTM and CDR2 ANQGSEA. There are 11 residues in the CDR3. CDR3 sequence reads: CSFNRNTEAFF. The CDR3 DNA follows: TGCAGCTTTAACAGGAACACTGAAGCTTTCTTT.

This clonotype turned up a few times. The rearrangement links TRBV6-4 to TRBJ1-5, with unresolved D. Germline V gene data show CDR1 as MRHNA and CDR2 as SNTAGT. The CDR3 loop spans 14 amino acids. Trimming took off 10 bases at V and 1 base at J, with 14 bases between the two ends. CDR3 bases: TGTGCCATCGACCCCGGACGAAGCAATCAGCCCCAGCATTTT. Translated: CAIDPGRSNQPQHF.

This clonotype has just a few counts. The CDR3 nucleotides are TGTGCCAGCAGCTATCTAGCGGGAGGACCTAATGAGCAGTTCTTC. It translates to CASSYLAGGPNEQFF. The J gene is TRBJ2-1, the V gene TRBV9, with 11 bases aligning to TRBD2. From germline, CDR1 is SGDLS and CDR2 YYNGEE. The CDR3 loop spans 15 amino acids. With V trimmed by 4 bases and J by 7 bases, 7 bases remained unmatched.

The sample holds one count of this clonotype. J is TRBJ1-1 and V is TRBV14; TRBD1 matches 9 bases. Germline CDR1 SGHDN, CDR2 FVKESK. The CDR3 is 13 amino acids. J was trimmed by 7 bases and V by 3 bases; bases with no gene match: 3. CDR3 in amino acids: CASSQGQGLEAFF. CDR3 bases: TGTGCCAGCAGCCAGGGACAGGGCCTTGAAGCTTTCTTT.

The sample holds many counts of this clonotype. The V and J genes are TRBV5-1 and TRBJ2-7; TRBD1 agrees at 11 bases. This CDR3 spans 16 amino acids. CDR1 and CDR2 from the germline V gene are SGHRS and YFSETQ. V gave up 3 bases and J gave up 2 bases; unmatched junction bases: 7. DNA of the CDR3: TGCGCCAGCAGCTCTCCTAGGACAGGGGGCCCCTACGAGCAGTACTTC. This gives the protein CASSSPRTGGPYEQYF.

This clonotype was observed many times. The chain has TRBV2 and TRBJ1-4; maybe TRBD1 (6 bases). Germline V gives CDR1 SNHLY, CDR2 FYNNEI. This CDR3 contains 18 residues. Between the trimmed V and J ends, which lost 4 bases and 3 bases, there was a span of 21 bases. The CDR3 is CASSGYITGAYSNEKLFF. For the CDR3, the DNA is TGTGCCAGCAGTGGCTACATTACGGGGGCTTACTCTAATGAAAAACTGTTTTTT.

This clonotype occurred a few times. V gene TRBV10-2 combines with J gene TRBJ2-7; maybe TRBD1 (5 bases). The germline V gene has CDR1 WSHSY and CDR2 SAAADI. There are 15 residues in the CDR3. V was pared by 6 bases and J by 3 bases, with 18 bases between. The CDR3 reads CASRPSTAWSYEQYF. CDR3 bases: TGCGCCAGCAGACCTTCGACAGCCTGGAGCTACGAGCAGTACTTC.

This rearrangement joins TRBV12-5 to TRBJ2-7, with D possibly matching TRBD2 (5 bases). The V end was cut by 1 base, the J end by 3 bases, with 7 bases between. The CDR3 is made up of 13 amino acids. Germline-derived CDR1 and CDR2 are LGHNT and FRNRAP. CDR3 sequence (DNA): TGTGCTAGTGGTTTGGGGGGAGACTACGAGCAGTACTTC. It is translated as CASGLGGDYEQYF.

This clonotype occurred many times. The chain has TRBV10-3 and TRBJ1-5; tentative D call: TRBD1 (5 bases). Germline CDR1 and CDR2: ENHRY and SYGVKD. The CDR3 has 17 residues. V was trimmed by 0 bases and J by 2 bases, leaving 14 bases between them. This chain's CDR3 is CAISESSREVGNQPQHF. The CDR3 DNA reads TGTGCCATCAGTGAGTCGAGCAGGGAAGTTGGCAATCAGCCCCAGCATTTT.

This chain joins TRBV28 and TRBJ1-2; D gene unclear. The CDR3 totals 12 residues. Deletions cut 8 bases from V and 14 bases from J, with 21 bases between. Germline loops: CDR1 MDHEN, CDR2 SYDVKM. CDR3 sequence: CASGQGQPTPTF. For the CDR3, the DNA is TGTGCCAGCGGTCAAGGGCAGCCTACTCCGACCTTC.

This clonotype was found many times. This rearrangement joins TRBV6-2 or TRBV6-3 to TRBJ2-7; D ambiguous. The V and J ends lost 2 bases and 4 bases respectively, with 12 bases between them. CDR3 length: 14 amino acids. Per the germline V gene, CDR1 is MNHEY and CDR2 is SVGEGT. The CDR3 spells CASSYMRPIYEQYF. The DNA for the CDR3 is TGTGCCAGCAGTTACATGAGACCGATTTACGAGCAGTACTTC.

This clonotype was seen at least ten times. The chain employs TRBV4-1 and TRBJ1-2, with unresolved D. The CDR3 consists of 13 residues. V lost 1 base, J lost 3 bases, and 6 bases lay in between. Germline-derived CDR1 and CDR2 are MGHRA and YSYEKL. The CDR3 sequence: CASSQVTDYGYTF. DNA for the CDR3: TGCGCCAGCAGCCAAGTGACTGACTATGGCTACACCTTC.

This clonotype was seen at least ten times. The V gene is TRBV10-3, the J gene TRBJ1-1; no firm D call. The V gene's germline CDR1 is ENHRY and CDR2 SYGVKD. V was trimmed by 1 base and J by 5 bases, leaving 11 bases between them. The CDR3 sequence is 14 residues long. DNA for the CDR3: TGTGCCATCAGTGAGTTTGGGGAGAGAACTGAAGCTTTCTTT. This encodes CAISEFGERTEAFF.

Ten or more counts support this clonotype. The rearrangement links TRBV28 to TRBJ1-1; D not certain. This CDR3 has 13 residues. Germline-derived CDR1 and CDR2 are MDHEN and SYDVKM. V dropped 3 bases and J dropped 0 bases, with 5 bases sitting between them. This CDR3 reads CASSFPLNTEAFF. The CDR3 nucleotides are TGTGCCAGCAGTTTTCCTCTGAACACTGAAGCTTTCTTT.